This T cell receptor (beta chain) was profiled in a study of cytomegalovirus exposure and HLA in healthy donors. Study observations and caveats: An Asian-associated ancestry cluster reportedly showed fewer N-insertions than the roughly 700-donor mean in a later analysis. Some segments of the V type, notably TRBV6-2 and TRBV6-3, were excluded as indistinguishable.

Regarding this clone: Its matching antigen is unknown. The junction departs from germline at one end; a sequencing error may be responsible.

Germline assignment: CDR1 SGHRS and CDR2 YFSETQ. The CDR3 extends over 15 amino acids. In the PCR, 60 Vbeta and 13 Jbeta primers were used. The method was immunoSEQ multiplex PCR; TCRdb's version includes in-frame clones alone and lacks a portion of them. Among 100,000 to 150,000 clones listed, more than 15% were seen once. The sequencing input was PBMCs. This TCR was recovered from a female donor in good health and CMV-seropositive. The V call is TRBV5-1, the J call TRBJ2-3, with 10 positions matching TRBD2. Here the CDR3 reads CASSLGTSVTDTQYF. The CDR3, as DNA: TGCGCCAGCAGTTTGGGGACTAGCGTCACAGATACGCAGTATTTT. Filled out from reference TRBV5-1 and TRBJ2-3, the complete variable domain reads KAGVTQTPRYLIKTRGQQVTLSCSPISGHRSVSWYQQTPGQGLQFLFEYFSETQRNKGNFPGRFSGRQFSNSRSEMNVSTLELGDSALYLCASSLGTSVTDTQYFGPGTRLTVL.